This T cell receptor beta chain was identified during a study of preoperative IRX-2 immunotherapy in early breast cancer. Treatment defined: preoperative locoregional IRX-2 cytokine immunotherapy. In its sample, this clone was seen once. CDR3 length: 16 residues. The table came from immunoSEQ multiplex PCR; TCRdb's copy has only in-frame clones and leaves some out. The data contain 30,000 to 45,000 clones, roughly four fifths of them singletons. The sample here was lymph node tissue, taken after IRX-2 immunotherapy. This receptor was obtained from a human donor with breast cancer. The chain uses TRBV1 and TRBJ2-1; the table gives TRBD2 as D, unverified against the DNA. TRBV1 is a recognized pseudogene. CDR3 residues: CASSRTSGRSYNEQFF. CDR3 coding DNA: TGCGCCAGCAGCCGAACTAGCGGGCGCTCCTACAATGAGCAGTTCTTC.